This TCR beta chain was sequenced in a study of T cells in Graves' hyperthyroidism and ophthalmopathy. On the study more broadly: Prior to any treatment, at the point of initial diagnosis, peripheral blood was collected.

Note on this clonotype: Its cognate antigen is unknown.

For Graves' hyperthyroidism to be stable, ophthalmopathy could not progress within 18 months. The study based diagnoses on clinical symptoms, serum thyroxine and TRAb, thyroid ultrasound and orbital computed tomography. Amplified regions were TCR beta CDR3 sequences from RNA transcripts. TCR CDR3 underwent first-round RT-PCR with the HTBI primer set. TCRdb re-called the multiplex PCR reads through MiXCR, storing one row per CDR3 protein. The sample contains 200,000 to 250,000 distinct CDR3 sequences, around 20% of which appear only once. General observations from the study: A model of 13 V-J features distinguished ophthalmopathy from stable hyperthyroidism.

Specimen: blood. The TCR was taken from a man in his forties with Graves' hyperthyroidism.

CDR3 sequence reads: CAISEGPWYGYTF. In DNA form, the CDR3 reads TGTGCCATCAGTGAGGGGCCCTGGTATGGCTACACCTTC. The V gene is TRBV10-3, the J gene TRBJ1-2; D call uncertain. The length of the CDR3 is 13 residues. CDR1 and CDR2 from the germline V gene are ENHRY and SYGVKD. The V end was cut by 2 bases, the J end by 5 bases, with 9 bases between.